The next 5 T cell receptor beta chains were all read from a single sample in a study of cytomegalovirus exposure and HLA in healthy donors. PCR involved 60 Vbeta and 13 Jbeta primers. Assay: immunoSEQ multiplex PCR; the TCRdb copy retains only in-frame clones and omits some. Of 100,000 to 150,000 clones listed, 8% to 9.5% are singletons. The sequencing sample was made of PBMCs. These receptors came from a man aged 35 to 55 in good health and CMV-seronegative.

Here the CDR3 reads CASRDDRGPVTPSTDTQYF. The CDR3, as DNA: TGTGCCAGCAGAGACGACAGGGGGCCGGTGACCCCTAGCACAGATACGCAGTATTTT. This chain uses TRBV4-2 with TRBJ2-3, with TRBD1 identical over 10 bases. This CDR3 has 19 amino acids. Per the germline V gene, CDR1 is LGHNA and CDR2 is YNFKEQ. The V gene end was trimmed by 6 bases and the J gene end by 0 bases; junction bases not matched to a gene: 15.

The rearrangement uses TRBV5-1 and TRBJ1-2; D is ambiguous. Deletions cut 0 bases from V and 1 base from J, with 7 bases between. CDR1 is SGHRS, CDR2 YFSETQ, per germline. CDR3 length: 14 residues. For the CDR3, the DNA is TGCGCCAGCAGCTTGGGTCCCGGTAACTATGGCTACACCTTC. It encodes CASSLGPGNYGYTF.

This clone has more than one count but fewer than ten. V is TRBV30 and J is TRBJ2-1; TRBD1 matches at 9 bases. Germline-derived CDR1 and CDR2 are GTSNPN and SVGIG (reference sequence). After removal of 1 base from V and 5 bases from J, the junction contained 3 bases not matched to a gene. The CDR3 runs 14 residues. The CDR3 loop is CAWSADRGHNEQFF. The CDR3 coding sequence is TGTGCCTGGAGTGCGGACAGGGGCCACAATGAGCAGTTCTTC.

Here the CDR3 reads CASSLGGRGPQPQHF. The DNA for the CDR3 is TGTGCCAGCAGCTTAGGGGGGCGGGGGCCTCAGCCCCAGCATTTT. The rearrangement joins TRBV11-2 to TRBJ1-5, with D maybe TRBD1 (6 bases). The CDR3 loop spans 15 amino acids. With 1 base removed from V and 6 bases from J, the gap between germline ends came to 13 bases. Germline V gene sequence: CDR1 SGHAT, CDR2 FQNNGV.

Written as DNA, the CDR3 is TGCGCCAGCAGCCAAGGGCTAGCGGGGGGCACAGATACGCAGTATTTT. This gives the protein CASSQGLAGGTDTQYF. The chain employs TRBV4-1 and TRBJ2-3; 10 bases are a match to TRBD2. Looked up from germline, CDR1 is MGHRA and CDR2 is YSYEKL. The CDR3 sequence is 16 residues long. The J segment lost 1 base and the V segment lost 1 base, leaving 2 bases of the junction unmatched.